This T cell receptor beta chain is from a study of blood T cell repertoires in COVID-19 (dated by TCRdb to the early 2020s). Broadly, across the study: Samples covering the acute and convalescent phases of COVID-19 were provided by collaborators in the United States, Italy and Spain. The prospective study material was composed of cDNA or gDNA derived from T cells, B-cell-depleted T cells, or PBMCs. Samples were obtained from the ongoing ImmuneRACE study (first 160 participants) and from 1,254 subjects provided by 6 global collaborators. The repertoires were made available in a free public database intended to serve as a resource for research on the immune response to SARS-CoV-2. Sample metadata almost always included a de-identified subject ID, COVID-19 status, age in years and sex. Where available, HLA class I and class II types were taken from metadata supplied by the sample provider and were not determined by assay-based typing. Deeply sampled blood TCRbeta repertoires from subjects exposed to, actively infected with, or recovered from COVID-19 were included in the dataset. Overall study results and their limits: The quantity of clinical and demographic metadata differed by source and by participant and was supplied without curation.

The immunoSEQ Assay, a bias-controlled multiplex PCR, was used to amplify TCRbeta CDR3 regions from genomic DNA. On the authors' methods: The number of nucleated cells in each sample was estimated by amplification of reference gene primers within the assay. To quantify the absolute abundance of each unique TCRbeta CDR3 rearrangement, sequence reads were collapsed and filtered. For each sample, productive Simpson clonality was calculated as the square root of Simpson's diversity index over productive rearrangements. The table comes from immuneACCESS by way of TCRdb, which keeps in-frame sequences with V and J called. Part of the clones is missing from these tables; in studies checked, under half for an unresolved V gene and the rest for unknown reasons. For V, J and clone size, that table is used; D and trimming come from the DNA. Counted in this sample were approximately 170,000 clones; around 81% of them appeared once. The ten largest clones capture 9.5% to 11% of the sample.

Each collaborating institution followed its own protocols to collect whole blood in K2EDTA tubes. For TCRbeta analysis, collaborators shipped samples as frozen whole blood, isolated PBMCs, or DNA extracted from either of those sample types. This clone appeared a few times. The antigen this receptor binds is unknown. Base quality data are lacking; no much larger clone is found one base away. From its cysteine to its phenylalanine, the CDR3 spans 15 amino acids. The retained sequence is limited to the CDR3, 45 bases, with the frame set at the first base. CDR1 and CDR2 were assigned from the germline V gene as SGHRS and YFSETQ. V is cut by 2 bases and J by 0 bases, and the space between the germline ends is 10 bases.

The sequence is built from TRBV5-1 and TRBJ2-3; the D segment cannot be called with confidence. What was sequenced was peripheral blood. The clonotype comes from a man between 60 and 75 years old with active or convalescent COVID-19. Read as DNA, the sequence is TGCGCCAGCAGCTTTTCAGGAACTAGCACAGATACGCAGTATTTT. Its translation is CASSFSGTSTDTQYF.